The rows below give T cell receptor beta chains drawn from one sample of a study of neurological immune-mediated disorders. TCRdb used MiXCR to reprocess the 5' RACE reads, holding one entry per CDR3 protein. The table lists roughly 70,000 distinct CDR3 sequences, about 5% of them singletons. Sample: PBMCs. Every receptor here comes from a woman aged 70-85 years with multiple sclerosis. CDR3s include the opening cysteine and the closing phenylalanine or tryptophan. A D gene is named only where the DNA matches it firmly. Size tells how often a clone was seen (once, few, many) or the class of an expanded clone, and some rows leave it out.

CDR3 | DNA | J | V | D | size
CASSPSGRTEQYF | TGCGCCAGCAGCCCTAGCGGGAGGACCGAGCAGTACTTC | TRBJ2-7 | TRBV5-1 | TRBD2 | many
CASSAGTASGQYF | TGTGCCAGCAGTGCCGGGACCGCATCGGGGCAGTACTTC | TRBJ2-7 | TRBV5-6 | NA | many
CASSVVGWGRTGVDNEQFF | TGTGCCAGCAGCGTAGTCGGGTGGGGGAGGACTGGGGTCGACAATGAGCAGTTCTTC | TRBJ2-1 | TRBV9 | NA | many
CSASGGANTGELFF | TGCAGTGCTAGCGGCGGAGCGAACACCGGGGAGCTGTTTTTT | TRBJ2-2 | TRBV20-1 | NA | many
CASSYGLAGKSNEQFF | TGTGCCAGCAGTTACGGACTAGCGGGTAAGAGCAATGAGCAGTTCTTC | TRBJ2-1 | TRBV6-8 | TRBD2 | few
CASSRTRGENIQYF | TGTGCCAGCAGCCGGACAAGGGGGGAAAACATTCAGTACTTC | TRBJ2-4 | TRBV6-5 | NA | many
CASSQEGANTEAFF | TGTGCCAGCAGCCAAGAGGGTGCGAACACTGAAGCTTTCTTT | TRBJ1-1 | TRBV3-1 | NA | many
CSASPTESNQNTEAFF | TGCAGTGCTAGTCCGACGGAGAGTAACCAGAACACTGAAGCTTTCTTT | TRBJ1-1 | TRBV20-1 | NA | many
CASSLAGLRHKETQYF | TGTGCCAGCAGCTTAGCGGGGTTGCGGCACAAAGAGACCCAGTACTTC | TRBJ2-5 | TRBV7-2 | NA | few
CASSLSYGTSGSQNTQYF | TGTGCCAGCAGTTTATCGTATGGGACTAGCGGGAGTCAAAATACGCAGTATTTT | TRBJ2-3 | TRBV12-3/TRBV12-4 | TRBD2 | many
CASSPGSSYNEQFF | TGTGCCAGCAGTCCAGGGAGCTCCTACAATGAGCAGTTCTTC | TRBJ2-1 | TRBV12-3/TRBV12-4 | NA | many
CASSELRDVDEQYF | TGTGCCAGCAGTGAATTAAGGGACGTGGACGAGCAGTACTTC | TRBJ2-7 | TRBV25-1 | NA | NA
CSAREPVGGREQYF | TGCAGTGCGCGAGAACCGGTCGGGGGTCGCGAGCAGTACTTC | TRBJ2-7 | TRBV20-1 | NA | many
CASSSSTGRIETQYF | TGCGCCAGCAGCTCCTCAACAGGGAGGATAGAGACCCAGTACTTC | TRBJ2-5 | TRBV5-1 | NA | many
CSARDRSTGADTREQYF | TGCAGTGCTAGAGATCGCTCGACAGGGGCCGACACAAGAGAGCAGTACTTC | TRBJ2-7 | TRBV20-1 | TRBD1 | many
CASSYAGRGTGELFF | TGTGCCAGCAGTTACGCAGGGAGGGGGACCGGGGAGCTGTTTTTT | TRBJ2-2 | TRBV6-5 | NA | few
CASSLAPGQGYEQYF | TGCGCCAGCAGCTTGGCCCCGGGACAGGGTTACGAGCAGTACTTC | TRBJ2-7 | TRBV5-1 | TRBD1 | many
CSDRMGTYNEQFF | TGCAGTGATAGGATGGGGACGTACAATGAGCAGTTCTTC | TRBJ2-1 | TRBV20-1 | NA | few
CASSLDYLAGVWSYNEQFF | TGTGCCAGCAGCTTAGATTACCTAGCGGGAGTTTGGTCCTACAATGAGCAGTTCTTC | TRBJ2-1 | TRBV11-2 | TRBD2 | many
CASSTQDSIDEQYF | TGTGCCAGCAGCACCCAGGACAGTATCGACGAGCAGTACTTC | TRBJ2-7 | TRBV11-2 | NA | NA
CASSFGTGAYEQYF | TGTGCCAGCAGCTTCGGGACAGGGGCCTACGAGCAGTACTTC | TRBJ2-7 | TRBV7-2 | TRBD1 | many
CASSGQGAPTGELFF | TGCGCCAGCAGCGGACAGGGGGCTCCCACCGGGGAGCTGTTTTTT | TRBJ2-2 | TRBV5-1 | TRBD1 | many
CSVNPGSGEQFF | TGCAGCGTCAACCCAGGTAGCGGTGAGCAGTTCTTC | TRBJ2-1 | TRBV29-1 | NA | many
CASSQGQNTGELFF | TGTGCCAGCAGCCAGGGACAGAACACCGGGGAGCTGTTTTTT | TRBJ2-2 | TRBV7-9 | NA | few
CASSTGTGANTGELFF | TGCGCCAGCAGCACCGGGACAGGGGCGAACACCGGGGAGCTGTTTTTT | TRBJ2-2 | TRBV5-1 | TRBD1 | many
CSARSDQETQYF | TGCAGTGCTAGGTCCGATCAAGAGACCCAGTACTTC | TRBJ2-5 | TRBV20-1 | NA | many
CSATGGKDTQYF | TGCAGTGCAACGGGAGGTAAAGATACGCAGTATTTT | TRBJ2-3 | TRBV20-1 | TRBD2 | many
CASSLAETGGRGYTF | TGCGCCAGCAGCTTGGCCGAGACAGGGGGCAGAGGCTACACCTTC | TRBJ1-2 | TRBV5-1 | TRBD1 | many
CASSQGRGRETQYF | TGTGCCAGCAGTCAAGGAAGGGGGCGAGAGACCCAGTACTTC | TRBJ2-5 | TRBV6-6 | TRBD1 | NA
CASSYGGANQPQHF | TGTGCCAGCAGTTACGGGGGGGCGAACCAGCCCCAGCATTTT | TRBJ1-5 | TRBV12-3/TRBV12-4 | NA | many
CASSDLMGNTGELFF | TGTGCCAGCAGTGACTTAATGGGGAACACCGGGGAGCTGTTTTTT | TRBJ2-2 | TRBV2 | NA | NA
CASSSSGIQETQYF | TGTGCCAGCAGCTCGTCCGGGATTCAAGAGACCCAGTACTTC | TRBJ2-5 | TRBV7-2 | NA | many
CASSHDWAGETQYF | TGCGCCAGCAGCCATGACTGGGCGGGCGAGACCCAGTACTTC | TRBJ2-5 | TRBV5-1 | NA | few
CASSPRLNTEAFF | TGTGCCAGCAGCCCCAGATTGAACACTGAAGCTTTCTTT | TRBJ1-1 | TRBV7-2 | NA | many
CASSFGQAKNIQYF | TGTGCCAGCAGTTTTGGACAAGCCAAAAACATTCAGTACTTC | TRBJ2-4 | TRBV12-3/TRBV12-4 | NA | NA
CASSDNPGSQWGDTQYF | TGTGCCAGCAGTGATAACCCCGGGTCCCAATGGGGAGATACGCAGTATTTT | TRBJ2-3 | TRBV6-6 | NA | NA
CASSRGIEQFF | TGCGCCAGCAGTCGCGGCATTGAGCAGTTCTTC | TRBJ2-1 | TRBV5-1 | NA | NA
CSCVSGNTIYF | TGCAGTTGCGTCTCTGGAAACACCATATATTTT | TRBJ1-3 | TRBV20-1 | NA | many
CASSLARGTVYEQYF | TGCGCCAGCAGCTTGGCTCGCGGGACAGTTTACGAGCAGTACTTC | TRBJ2-7 | TRBV5-1 | NA | NA
CASSPSQDYGYTF | TGTGCCAGCAGCCCGTCCCAGGACTATGGCTACACCTTC | TRBJ1-2 | TRBV7-9 | NA | many
CASSQDRGQGPYEQYF | TGCGCCAGCAGCCAAGATAGGGGCCAGGGACCCTACGAGCAGTACTTC | TRBJ2-7 | TRBV4-3 | NA | many